The 14 T cell receptor beta chains in this list originate from one sample, sequenced in a study of T cell repertoires in cytomegalovirus infection. MiXCR, run by TCRdb on the reads, gives a single entry per CDR3 protein. The table lists approximately 190,000 distinct CDR3 sequences, roughly 9.8% of them singletons. Sequenced: PBMCs. The receptors were gathered from a human donor in good health (CMV status not recorded). Some clones in this sample may be carry-over from other donors' samples.

This chain connects TRBV27 to TRBJ2-1; D is uncertain. Germline CDR1 and CDR2: MNHEY and SMNVEV (reference sequence). The CDR3 consists of 13 residues. The V gene lost 2 bases and the J gene lost 5 bases, with 7 bases spanning the gap. In nucleotides, the CDR3 is TGTGCCAGCAGTTTACTAGTTAACAATGAGCAGTTCTTC. It is translated as CASSLLVNNEQFF.

In this sample, this clonotype turned up many times. DNA of the CDR3: TGTGCCAGCAGCCCCTGGGGGCGGGACGCCGGGGAGCTGTTTTTT. Amino acid sequence: CASSPWGRDAGELFF. The chain joins TRBV7-2 to TRBJ2-2, with D possibly being TRBD1 or TRBD2 (6 bases each). V lost 5 bases, J lost 6 bases, and 16 bases lay in between. The CDR3 is 15 residues long. CDR1 is SGHTA and CDR2 is FQGNSA in the germline V gene.

This clonotype was detected ten times or more. J is TRBJ1-2 and V is TRBV7-2; D is unresolved. The germline V gene has CDR1 SGHTA and CDR2 FQGNSA. The CDR3 contains 16 residues. Trimming cost V 2 bases and J 3 bases, with 16 bases left between them. CDR3 amino acids: CASSLSARVDYYGYTF. The CDR3 nucleotides are TGTGCCAGCAGCTTATCCGCAAGGGTTGACTACTATGGCTACACCTTC.

The table lists this clonotype with many counts. V and J are TRBV7-6 and TRBJ1-4; D is uncertain. The CDR3 totals 13 residues. Trimming stripped 4 bases from V and 14 bases from J, with 17 bases between. Germline CDR1 is SGHVS and CDR2 is FNYEAQ. The CDR3 DNA follows: TGTGCCAGCAGCTCCGGGGATGACAACCGGCTGTTTTTT. Amino acid sequence: CASSSGDDNRLFF.

This clonotype was observed a few times. The chain joins TRBV19 to TRBJ2-7; the match to TRBD2 covers 7 bases. CDR3 length: 14 amino acids. Unmatched junction bases numbered 7, after V lost 6 bases and J lost 2 bases. Germline lookup yields CDR1 LNHDA and CDR2 SQIVND (reference sequence). For the CDR3, the DNA is TGTGCCAGTAGCCGGACTAGTCCCCCCTACGAGCAGTACTTC. Encoded protein: CASSRTSPPYEQYF. The full variable domain, completed using reference TRBV19 and TRBJ2-7, is DGGITQSPKYLFRKEGQNVTLSCEQNLNHDAMYWYRQDPGQGLRLIYYSQIVNDFQKGDIAEGYSVSREKKESFPLTVTSAQKNPTAFYLCASSRTSPPYEQYFGPGTRLTVT.

The table lists this clonotype with many counts. This rearrangement joins TRBV11-2 to TRBJ2-7; 8 nucleotides align to TRBD2. The CDR3 sequence is 16 residues long. Losses at the gene ends were 6 bases for V and 6 bases for J; bases not matched to a gene: 16. CDR1 and CDR2 (germline): SGHAT, FQNNGV. The CDR3 bases are TGTGCCAGCAGTCCAACCCCCGGGACTAGAAGGGGCGAGCAGTACTTC. Translated: CASSPTPGTRRGEQYF.

This clonotype was detected a few times. The gene calls are TRBV6-1 and TRBJ1-1; D is possibly TRBD1 (5 bases). V was shortened by 7 bases and J by 1 base, with 13 bases between the two germline ends. This CDR3 region has 14 residues. Germline V gene lookup returns CDR1 MNHNS and CDR2 SASEGT. CDR3 nucleotide sequence: TGTGCCAGCACGTTCGGGGCCGGGAACACTGAAGCTTTCTTT. It encodes CASTFGAGNTEAFF.

This clonotype was seen repeatedly, ten times or more. This chain joins TRBV7-6 and TRBJ2-2; no clear D. This CDR3 has 18 residues. V was clipped by 1 base and J by 0 bases, with 15 bases between them. Germline V gene sequence: CDR1 SGHVS, CDR2 FNYEAQ. In DNA form, the CDR3 reads TGTGCCAGCAGCTTAGTTACTTGGCAGACGGCGAACACCGGGGAGCTGTTTTTT. Its translation: CASSLVTWQTANTGELFF.

The gene calls are TRBV7-9 and TRBJ1-5, with D maybe TRBD1 (5 bases). CDR3 length: 14 residues. Germline assignment: CDR1 SEHNR and CDR2 FQNEAQ (reference sequence). Between the trimmed V and J ends, which lost 4 bases and 4 bases, there was a span of 11 bases. The CDR3 loop is CASSYRGENQPQHF. The CDR3 nucleotides read TGTGCCAGCAGCTACCGGGGCGAGAATCAGCCCCAGCATTTT.

This clonotype was seen ten or more times. The V gene is TRBV7-9, the J gene TRBJ1-1; tentatively, D is TRBD1 (5 bases). Trimming took off 11 bases at V and 0 bases at J, with 13 bases between the two ends. The CDR3 has 13 amino acids. Germline V gene lookup returns CDR1 SEHNR and CDR2 FQNEAQ (reference sequence). CDR3 coding DNA: TGTGCCTGGTCGGACACCTTGAACACTGAAGCTTTCTTT. Its translation is CAWSDTLNTEAFF.

This clonotype was counted many times. The chain links TRBV7-2 to TRBJ2-1, with D possibly matching TRBD1 (6 bases). CDR3 length equals 17 residues. Germline V gives CDR1 SGHTA, CDR2 FQGNSA. V was clipped by 1 base and J by 1 base, with 14 bases between them. As DNA, the CDR3 is TGTGCCAGCAGCTTAGTCGGGACACACCCTTCCTACAATGAGCAGTTCTTC. Translated, it gives CASSLVGTHPSYNEQFF.

The J gene is TRBJ1-1, the V gene TRBV28; D ambiguous. The CDR3 extends over 12 amino acids. CDR1 and CDR2 (germline): MDHEN, SYDVKM. With 10 bases removed from V and 4 bases from J, the gap between germline ends came to 13 bases. The CDR3 sequence: CATRGVGTEAFF. The CDR3 nucleotides are TGTGCCACCAGAGGAGTGGGCACTGAAGCTTTCTTT.

The chain has TRBV20-1 and TRBJ1-1; D perhaps matches TRBD1 (6 bases). The V end lost 0 bases, the J end lost 1 base, and 12 bases lay between the germline ends. CDR3 size: 15 residues. CDR1 and CDR2 (germline): DFQATT, SNEGSKA (reference sequence). The CDR3 here is CSARDRSQGNTEAFF. The CDR3 DNA is TGCAGTGCTAGAGATCGATCACAGGGGAACACTGAAGCTTTCTTT.

This clonotype showed up just once. The rearrangement links TRBV20-1 to TRBJ2-1; tentative D call: TRBD2 (7 bases). V was clipped by 2 bases and J by 7 bases, with 15 bases between them. CDR1 and CDR2 from the germline V gene are DFQATT and SNEGSKA (reference sequence). The CDR3 contains 14 residues. This CDR3 reads CSARIGGGGNEQFF. DNA of the CDR3: TGCAGTGCTAGAATCGGGGGAGGGGGGAATGAGCAGTTCTTC.